The present TCR beta chain was sequenced within a study of blood T cell repertoires in COVID-19. Turning to the study itself: T cells, B-cell-depleted T cells, or PBMCs provided the cDNA or gDNA that served as material.

The V gene end was trimmed by 5 bases and the J gene end by 2 bases; junction bases not matched to a gene: 5. The CDR3 has 14 amino acids. Germline V gives CDR1 MNHEY, CDR2 SMNVEV (reference sequence). Repertoires were generated with immunoSEQ multiplex PCR, while TCRdb's copy carries only in-frame clones and drops some. In the table there are around 380,000 clones, 80% to 90% of which are singletons. Before being deemed recovered, Cohort 3 donors had two negative PCRs, clearance, or symptom resolution. This clone has just one count. Input material: PBMCs or T cells enriched from blood (not recorded which). The TCR originated in a man aged 25 to 40 who had recovered from COVID-19. V gene TRBV27 combines with J gene TRBJ2-7; the match to TRBD1 covers 8 bases. For the CDR3, the DNA is TGTGCCAGCAGTGGACAGGGAGGCCCCTACGAGCAGTACTTC. This codes for CASSGQGGPYEQYF.